This T cell receptor beta chain was captured by sequencing in a study of T cells in localized non-small cell lung cancer. Study observations and caveats: Uninvolved adjacent lung had the highest recorded T cell clonality, with tumor below it. In the blood, greater T cell density corresponded to longer overall survival. A median of around 58 clones ranked among the top 100 in tumor appeared in adjacent lung. Investigators sequenced only a single tumor region, leaving heterogeneity possible.

Concerning this clone itself: Its antigen is still unknown.

This CDR3 spans 16 amino acids. Germline-derived CDR1 and CDR2 are SEHNR and FQNEAQ (reference sequence). The ends lost 8 bases at V and 2 bases at J; junction bases unmatched: 9. Here immunoSEQ multiplex PCR was the method, and the copy in TCRdb shows in-frame clones only, minus some. The sample consists of about 33,000 clones, almost 90% of them appearing once. This specimen was peripheral blood, taken before any cancer treatment. The sequence came from a man aged 40-75 years with stage I lung adenocarcinoma. The chain carries TRBV7-9 and TRBJ2-2; 9 bases line up with TRBD1. The CDR3 region is CASWEGQGRNTGELFF. For the CDR3, the DNA is TGTGCCAGCTGGGAGGGACAGGGTCGAAACACCGGGGAGCTGTTTTTT.